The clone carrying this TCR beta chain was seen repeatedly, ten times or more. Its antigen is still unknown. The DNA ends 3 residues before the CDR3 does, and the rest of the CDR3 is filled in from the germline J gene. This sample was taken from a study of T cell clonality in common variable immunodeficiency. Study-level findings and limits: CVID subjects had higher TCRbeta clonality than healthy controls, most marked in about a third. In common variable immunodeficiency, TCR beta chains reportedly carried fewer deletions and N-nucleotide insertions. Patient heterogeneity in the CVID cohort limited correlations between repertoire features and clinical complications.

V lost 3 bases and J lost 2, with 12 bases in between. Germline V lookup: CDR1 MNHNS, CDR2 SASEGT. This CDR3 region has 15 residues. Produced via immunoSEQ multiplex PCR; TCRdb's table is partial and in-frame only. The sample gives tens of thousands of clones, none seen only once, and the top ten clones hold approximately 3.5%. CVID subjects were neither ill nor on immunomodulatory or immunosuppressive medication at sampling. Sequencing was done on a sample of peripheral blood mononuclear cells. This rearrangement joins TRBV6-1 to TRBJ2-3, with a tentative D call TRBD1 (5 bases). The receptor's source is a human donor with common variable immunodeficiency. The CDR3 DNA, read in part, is TGTGCCAGCAGTGAGGTTGGGGCCCACACAGATACG. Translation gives CASSEVGAHTDT. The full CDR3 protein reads CASSEVGAHTDTQYF.